The 27 T cell receptor beta chains listed next were all sequenced from one sample in a study of CXCR3-negative and CXCR3-positive naive CD8 T cells. General study results and limits: CXCR3-positive naive cells had TRB CDR3s that were more hydrophobic than CXCR3-negative naive cells had.

5' RACE with UMI labels generated the TRB cDNA libraries. Following a re-call of the 5' RACE reads, TCRdb has one entry per CDR3 protein and lacks DNA. The sample includes some 150,000 distinct CDR3 sequences. Antigen specificity for these receptors is unknown. Sequencing was carried out using naive CXCR3+ CD8+ T cells from blood. As to subset: CD45RO-CCR7+CD27+CD95- naive CD8+ T cells expressing CXCR3 (TNR3+). The receptors stem from a human donor in good health. Some clones in this sample may be carry-over from other donors' samples.

The rearrangement links TRBV11-2 to TRBJ2-7. The germline V gene has CDR1 SGHAT and CDR2 FQNNGV. This CDR3 has 11 amino acids. The CDR3 sequence: CASSLEGEQYF. Full variable domain (rest looked up from reference TRBV11-2 and TRBJ2-7): EAGVAQSPRYKIIEKRQSVAFWCNPISGHATLYWYQQILGQGPKLLIQFQNNGVVDDSQLPKDRFSAERLKGVDSTLKIQPAKLEDSAVYLCASSLEGEQYFGPGTRLTVT.

V is TRBV7-6 and J is TRBJ2-7; lacking DNA, the TRBD1 call made by TCRdb goes unchecked. Germline lookup yields CDR1 SGHVS and CDR2 FNYEAQ. There are 15 residues in the CDR3. CDR3 region: CASSPHVGYIYEQYF. Variable domain in full (rest from reference TRBV7-6 and TRBJ2-7): GAGVSQSPRYKVTKRGQDVALRCDPISGHVSLYWYRQALGQGPEFLTYFNYEAQQDKSGLPNDRFSAERPEGSISTLTIQRTEQRDSAMYRCASSPHVGYIYEQYFGPGTRLTVT.

V usage is TRBV11-2 and J usage is TRBJ2-3; TCRdb's D gene call, TRBD2, goes unchecked for lack of DNA. CDR1 SGHAT and CDR2 FQNNGV come from the germline V gene. The CDR3 is made up of 15 amino acids. CDR3 region: CASSLVGGASDTQYF.

The rearrangement joins TRBV18 to TRBJ1-1; TCRdb's D call of TRBD1 is untestable without DNA. The CDR3 sequence is 17 residues long. Germline loops: CDR1 KGHSH, CDR2 LQKENI. The CDR3 is CASSPPPGWGMNTEAFF.

The CDR3 loop reads CSARRTGNEQFF. The chain has TRBV20-1 and TRBJ2-1; TCRdb names TRBD1, which stays unverified in the absence of DNA. The germline CDR1 and CDR2 sequences are DFQATT and SNEGSKA (reference sequence). This CDR3 comprises 12 residues.

V usage is TRBV29-1 and J usage is TRBJ1-1. In germline, CDR1 is SQVTM, CDR2 ANQGSEA. This CDR3 spans 12 amino acids. CDR3 protein: CSVEGEAIEAFF.

The chain is built from TRBV20-1 and TRBJ2-7. CDR3 length: 16 residues. Germline V gene sequence: CDR1 DFQATT, CDR2 SNEGSKA (reference sequence). This CDR3 reads CSARDSFGRDSYEQYF.

The chain recombines TRBV7-9 with TRBJ2-1; TCRdb calls TRBD2, which cannot be checked without DNA. The germline CDR1 and CDR2 sequences are SEHNR and FQNEAQ (reference sequence). The CDR3 is made up of 15 amino acids. The CDR3 sequence is CASSPSPPNNNEQFF.

The gene calls are TRBV7-9 and TRBJ1-2. The CDR3 has 12 amino acids. From germline, CDR1 is SEHNR and CDR2 FQNEAQ (reference sequence). The CDR3 spells CASSLKDHGYTF.

The chain carries TRBV4-1 and TRBJ2-7; TCRdb returns TRBD2, unconfirmable since there is no DNA. Germline CDR1 reads MGHRA; CDR2 reads YSYEKL. The CDR3 is 16 amino acids. CDR3 protein: CASSQASGTTIYEQYF.

V gene TRBV12-3 or TRBV12-4 combines with J gene TRBJ2-1; as DNA is missing, the TRBD2 call by TCRdb cannot be tested. The CDR3 runs 14 residues. CDR3 loop: CASSPVAVGGEQFF.

The chain couples TRBV7-9 to TRBJ2-7; absent DNA, TCRdb's TRBD2 call cannot be checked. CDR3 size: 16 residues. Germline loops: CDR1 SEHNR, CDR2 FQNEAQ (reference sequence). The CDR3 loop is CASSSILAGADYEQYF.

The V gene is TRBV12-3 or TRBV12-4, the J gene TRBJ2-7. CDR3 length equals 15 residues. CDR3 sequence: CASQVSRQIFYEQYF.

The chain recombines TRBV14 with TRBJ2-1; TCRdb gives TRBD2 as the D gene, but with no DNA this cannot be confirmed. Germline-derived CDR1 and CDR2 are SGHDN and FVKESK. This CDR3 is built from 15 residues. CDR3 region: CASTPTSGGVDEQFF. Together with reference TRBV14 and TRBJ2-1, the CDR3 gives the full variable domain: EAGVTQFPSHSVIEKGQTVTLRCDPISGHDNLYWYRRVMGKEIKFLLHFVKESKQDESGMPNNRFLAERTGGTYSTLKVQPAELEDSGVYFCASTPTSGGVDEQFFGPGTRLTVL.

The chain combines TRBV20-1 with TRBJ2-1; TCRdb selects TRBD1, and the lack of DNA leaves this call unchecked. The germline CDR1 and CDR2 sequences are DFQATT and SNEGSKA (reference sequence). This CDR3 spans 16 amino acids. The CDR3 loop reads CSAPRGQGSSYNEQFF.

V gene TRBV4-2 combines with J gene TRBJ2-1; the TCRdb call, TRBD2, lacks DNA for checking. The length of the CDR3 is 13 residues. Germline assignment: CDR1 LGHNA and CDR2 YNFKEQ. The CDR3 here is CASASGGANEQFF.

The J gene is TRBJ2-7, the V gene TRBV6-2 or TRBV6-3. Looked up from germline, CDR1 is MNHEY and CDR2 is SVGEGT. CDR3 length: 14 amino acids. The CDR3 is CASSYDMSLHEQYF.

The V gene is TRBV7-2, the J gene TRBJ2-7; the TCRdb D gene call, TRBD2, has no DNA to confirm it. Germline values: CDR1 SGHTA, CDR2 FQGNSA. There are 15 residues in the CDR3. CDR3: CASSLELAGSYEQYF.

The V gene is TRBV6-5, the J gene TRBJ1-1; TCRdb's D gene call, TRBD1, goes unchecked for lack of DNA. The germline V gene has CDR1 MNHEY and CDR2 SVGAGI. This CDR3 spans 15 amino acids. Here the CDR3 reads CASSPIPRGNTEAFF.

The chain couples TRBV27 to TRBJ2-5. The CDR3 totals 14 residues. Germline CDR1 is MNHEY and CDR2 is SMNVEV (reference sequence). The CDR3 protein is CASSLSADQETQYF.

V is TRBV7-8 and J is TRBJ2-7. This CDR3 contains 15 residues. The germline V gene has CDR1 SGHVS and CDR2 FQNEAQ. CDR3 protein: CASSFTAGIPYEQYF.

This chain connects TRBV4-3 to TRBJ2-7; TCRdb calls TRBD1, which cannot be checked without DNA. The CDR3 consists of 15 residues. Germline CDR1 is LGHNA and CDR2 is YSLEER. CDR3 residues: CASSQDWLQGYEQYF.

The rearrangement uses TRBV15 and TRBJ2-6. CDR1 and CDR2 (germline): LNHNV, YYDKDF (reference sequence). The CDR3 consists of 15 residues. CDR3 in amino acids: CATTHPSFGANVLTF.

The genes are TRBV6-6 and TRBJ2-7; TCRdb's assignment of TRBD2 cannot be checked, as there is no DNA. Germline lookup yields CDR1 MNHNY and CDR2 SVGAGI (reference sequence). This CDR3 contains 13 residues. CDR3 protein: CASSPGTLGEQYF.

The V and J genes are TRBV29-1 and TRBJ1-1. The CDR3 consists of 12 residues. Germline CDR1 is SQVTM and CDR2 is ANQGSEA. The CDR3: CSAGDLNTEAFF.

The J gene is TRBJ2-7, the V gene TRBV19. Per germline, CDR1 LNHDA and CDR2 SQIVND (reference sequence). This CDR3 has 15 amino acids. CDR3 residues: CASSIAGSPTYEQYF. Full variable domain (rest looked up from reference TRBV19 and TRBJ2-7): DGGITQSPKYLFRKEGQNVTLSCEQNLNHDAMYWYRQDPGQGLRLIYYSQIVNDFQKGDIAEGYSVSREKKESFPLTVTSAQKNPTAFYLCASSIAGSPTYEQYFGPGTRLTVT.

CDR3 sequence: CAWSTQHPGGIQYF. The chain employs TRBV30 and TRBJ2-4; no DNA is available, so the TRBD2 call from TCRdb remains unchecked. The CDR3 spans 14 residues. Germline V gene sequence: CDR1 GTSNPN, CDR2 SVGIG (reference sequence).